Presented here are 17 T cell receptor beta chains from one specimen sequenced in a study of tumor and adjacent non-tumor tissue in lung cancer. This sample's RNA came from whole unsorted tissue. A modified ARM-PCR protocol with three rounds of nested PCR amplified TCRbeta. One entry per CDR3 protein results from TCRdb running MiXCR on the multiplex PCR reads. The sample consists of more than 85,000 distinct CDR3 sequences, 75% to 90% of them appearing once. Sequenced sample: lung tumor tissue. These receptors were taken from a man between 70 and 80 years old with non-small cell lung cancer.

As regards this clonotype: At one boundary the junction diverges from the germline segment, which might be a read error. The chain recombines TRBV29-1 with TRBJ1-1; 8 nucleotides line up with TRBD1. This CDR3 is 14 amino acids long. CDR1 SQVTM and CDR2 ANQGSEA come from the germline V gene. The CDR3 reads CNGIIHRGNTEAFF. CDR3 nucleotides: TGCAACGGCATAATCCACAGGGGGAACACTGAGGCTTTCTTT.

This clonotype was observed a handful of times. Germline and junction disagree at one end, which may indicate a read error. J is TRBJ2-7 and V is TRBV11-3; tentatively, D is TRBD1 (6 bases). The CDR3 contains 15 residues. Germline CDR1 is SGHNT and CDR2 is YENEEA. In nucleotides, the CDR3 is TGCGCCACCAGCTTAACAGGGCTTTTTTCGTACGAGCAGTACTTC. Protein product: CATSLTGLFSYEQYF.

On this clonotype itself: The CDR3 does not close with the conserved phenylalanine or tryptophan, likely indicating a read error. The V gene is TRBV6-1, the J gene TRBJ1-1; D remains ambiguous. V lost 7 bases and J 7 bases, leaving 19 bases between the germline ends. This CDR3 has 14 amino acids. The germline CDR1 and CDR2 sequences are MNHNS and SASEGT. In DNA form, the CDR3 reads TGTGCCAGCACCCAAGGTCGGCTGCACAATGAAGCTTTCATT. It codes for CASTQGRLHNEAFI.

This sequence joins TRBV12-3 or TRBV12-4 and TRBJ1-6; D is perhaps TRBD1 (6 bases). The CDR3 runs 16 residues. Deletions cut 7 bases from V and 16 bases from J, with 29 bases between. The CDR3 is CASTSGTGGYNSQLHF. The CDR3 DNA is TGTGCCAGCACCTCCGGGACGGGGGGCTATAATTCACAGCTCCACTTT.

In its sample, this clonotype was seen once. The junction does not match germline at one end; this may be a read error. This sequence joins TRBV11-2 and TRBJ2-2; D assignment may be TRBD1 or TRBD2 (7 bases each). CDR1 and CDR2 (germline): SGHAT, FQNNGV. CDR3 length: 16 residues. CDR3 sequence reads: CDSNLAGTGVAGELFF. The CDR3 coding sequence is TGTGACAGCAACTTAGCGGGCACAGGGGTTGCCGGGGAGCTATTTTTT.

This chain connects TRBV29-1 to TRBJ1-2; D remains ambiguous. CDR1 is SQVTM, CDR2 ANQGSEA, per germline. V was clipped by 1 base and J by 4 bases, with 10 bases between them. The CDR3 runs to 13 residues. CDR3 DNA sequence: TGCAGCGTTGAAGGCGACGGAGTCTATGGCTACACCTTC. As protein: CSVEGDGVYGYTF.

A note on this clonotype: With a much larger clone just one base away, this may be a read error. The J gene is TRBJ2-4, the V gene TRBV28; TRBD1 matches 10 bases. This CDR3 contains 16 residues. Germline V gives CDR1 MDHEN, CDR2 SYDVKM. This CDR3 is CASSSPGTGEMNIQHF. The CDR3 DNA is TGTGCCAGCAGTTCTCCGGGGACAGGGGAGATGAACATTCAGCACTTC.

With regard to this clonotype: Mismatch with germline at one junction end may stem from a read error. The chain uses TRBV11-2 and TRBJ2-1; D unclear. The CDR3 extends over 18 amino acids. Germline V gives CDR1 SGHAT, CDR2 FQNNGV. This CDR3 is CGSSIHVCDWASYNEQFF. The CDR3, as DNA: TGTGGCAGCAGCATACATGTGTGTGACTGGGCCTCCTACAATGAGCAGTTCTTC.

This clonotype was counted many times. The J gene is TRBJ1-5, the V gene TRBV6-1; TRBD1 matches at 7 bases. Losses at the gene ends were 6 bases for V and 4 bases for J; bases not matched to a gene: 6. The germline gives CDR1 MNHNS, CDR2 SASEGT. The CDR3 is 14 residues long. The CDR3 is CASRAGGRNQPQHF. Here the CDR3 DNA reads TGTGCCAGCAGAGCAGGGGGTAGGAATCAGCCCCAGCATTTT.

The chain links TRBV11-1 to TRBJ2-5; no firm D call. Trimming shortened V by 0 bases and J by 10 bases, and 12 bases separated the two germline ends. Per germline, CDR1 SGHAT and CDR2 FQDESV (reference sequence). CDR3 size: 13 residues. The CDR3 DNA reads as TGTGCCAGCAGCTTAGCGCGGATGGGATGCCAGTACTTC. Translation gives CASSLARMGCQYF.

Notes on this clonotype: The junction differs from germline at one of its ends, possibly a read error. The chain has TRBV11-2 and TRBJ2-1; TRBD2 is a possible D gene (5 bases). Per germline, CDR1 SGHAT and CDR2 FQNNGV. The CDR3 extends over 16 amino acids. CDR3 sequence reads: CARSPGVHIFVDEQFF. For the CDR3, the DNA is TGTGCCAGGAGCCCCGGGGTTCACATCTTTGTTGATGAGCAGTTTTTC.

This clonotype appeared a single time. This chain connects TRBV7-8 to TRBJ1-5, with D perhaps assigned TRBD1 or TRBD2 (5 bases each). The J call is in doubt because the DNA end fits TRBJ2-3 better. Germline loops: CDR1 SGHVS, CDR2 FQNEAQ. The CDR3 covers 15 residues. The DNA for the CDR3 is TGTGCCAGCAGCCCCCGGGACCTTCTAAATCAGCCTCAGTATTTT. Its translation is CASSPRDLLNQPQYF.

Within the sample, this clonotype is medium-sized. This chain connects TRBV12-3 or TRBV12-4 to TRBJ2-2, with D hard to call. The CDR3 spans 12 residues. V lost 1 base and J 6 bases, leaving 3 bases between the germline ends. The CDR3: CASSLGAGELFF. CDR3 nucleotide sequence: TGTGCCAGCAGTTTAGGGGCCGGGGAGCTGTTTTTT.

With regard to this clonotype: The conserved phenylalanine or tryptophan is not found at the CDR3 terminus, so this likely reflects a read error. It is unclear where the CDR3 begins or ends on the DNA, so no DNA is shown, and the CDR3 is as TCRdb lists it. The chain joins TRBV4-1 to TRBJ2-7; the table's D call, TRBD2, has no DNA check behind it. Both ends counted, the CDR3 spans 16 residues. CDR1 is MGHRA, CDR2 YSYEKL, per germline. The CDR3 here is CASSRTLAGEGDDHYL.

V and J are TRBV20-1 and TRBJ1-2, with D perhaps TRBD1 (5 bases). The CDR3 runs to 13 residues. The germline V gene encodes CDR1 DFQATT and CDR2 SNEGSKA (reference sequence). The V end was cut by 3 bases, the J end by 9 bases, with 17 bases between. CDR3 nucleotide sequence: TGCAGTGCTAGTAGGGGACCCAAATATTGCTACACCTTC. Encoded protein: CSASRGPKYCYTF.

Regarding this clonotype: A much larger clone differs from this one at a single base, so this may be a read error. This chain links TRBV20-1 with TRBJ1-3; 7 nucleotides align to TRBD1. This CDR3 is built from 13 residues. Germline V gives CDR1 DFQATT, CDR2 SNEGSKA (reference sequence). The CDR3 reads CRARATLGQAGYF. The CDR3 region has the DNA TGCAGAGCTAGAGCTACCCTCGGACAGGCTGGATATTTT.

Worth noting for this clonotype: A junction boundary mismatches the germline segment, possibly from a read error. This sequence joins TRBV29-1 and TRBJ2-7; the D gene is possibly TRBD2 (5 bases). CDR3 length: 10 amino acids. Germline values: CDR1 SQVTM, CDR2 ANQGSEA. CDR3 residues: CSAGSYERYF. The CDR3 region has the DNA TGCAGCGCTGGGAGCTACGAGCGGTACTTC.